This T cell receptor beta chain was profiled in a study of blood T cell repertoires in COVID-19. CDR3 length: 13 amino acids. The germline V gene has CDR1 LGHNA and CDR2 YNFKEQ. V was cut by 4 bases and J by 0 bases, with 7 bases left in between. Original processing methods: Cell counts per sample came from amplifying reference gene primers. Profiling relied on immunoSEQ multiplex PCR, and the TCRdb table lists in-frame clones only, not all of them. V, J and clone size reflect that table, while D and trimming were determined from the DNA. This sample has 110,000 to 150,000 clones; roughly 78% occur once, and the top ten carry roughly 3.5%.

The rearrangement uses TRBV4-2 and TRBJ2-7; D possibly corresponds to TRBD1 (5 bases). Sequenced: peripheral blood. The clonotype originates from a man between 60 and 75 years old with acute or convalescent COVID-19. CDR3 nucleotide sequence: TGTGCCAGCAGCCGGGGCAACTCCTACGAGCAGTACTTC. Protein: CASSRGNSYEQYF.